This T cell receptor (beta chain) was observed in a study of blood T cell repertoires in COVID-19. Across the whole study: COVID-19 samples from acute and convalescent phases originated in the United States, Italy and Spain. Sample material is recorded as cDNA or gDNA derived from T cells, B-cell-depleted T cells, or PBMCs.

Authors' processing steps: Nucleated cell counts were estimated from reference gene primer amplification. Produced via immunoSEQ multiplex PCR; TCRdb's table is partial and in-frame only. The DNA gave D and trimming, while V, J and clone size come from that table. The data contain around 78,000 clones, about 90% of them singletons. The CDR3 totals 17 residues. CDR1 is LGHDT, CDR2 YNNKEL, per germline (reference sequence). V dropped 3 bases and J dropped 0; count of bases not matched to a gene: 7. The rearrangement joins TRBV3-1 (or the pseudogene TRBV3-2) to TRBJ2-5; 10 bases align to TRBD2. The sample consisted of peripheral blood. This receptor was taken from a man in his fifties with active COVID-19. CDR3 protein: CASSHMGLARYQETQYF. The CDR3 DNA is TGTGCCAGCAGCCACATGGGACTAGCGCGGTACCAAGAGACCCAGTACTTC.